Sequencing of this TCR beta chain was carried out in a study of OX40 agonist ivuxolimab in advanced cancers. Whole-study context: The dose-escalation cohort was about 87% male, with a mean age of around 54 years, ranging about 23 to 90.

J gave up 0 bases and V 5 bases, and 4 bases lay outside the gene matches. The CDR3 has 15 residues. Per germline, CDR1 SGHAT and CDR2 FQNNGV. Regarding the study as a whole: CD8+ T cells showed, on average, more clonal expansion than CD4+ cells. Clonal expansion from baseline to week 6 occurred in both CD4+ and CD8+ T cells. Among the lowest peripheral clonal expansion occurred in 0.1-3.0 mg/kg partial responders.

TCRdb keeps only in-frame clones here, not all; method: immunoSEQ multiplex PCR. The table has about 79,000 clones, just over 85% seen once. About this clone itself: Antigen unknown.

The chain is built from TRBV11-2 and TRBJ2-1, with TRBD1 matching over 7 bases. This specimen consisted of CD4+ or CD8+ T cells sorted from blood, obtained in a trial of the OX40 agonist ivuxolimab. The source of this sequence is an adult with an advanced solid tumor such as melanoma, head and neck, liver or kidney cancer. CDR3 sequence reads: CASSTQGSSYNEQFF. The CDR3 region has the DNA TGTGCCAGCAGCACACAGGGGAGCTCCTACAATGAGCAGTTCTTC.